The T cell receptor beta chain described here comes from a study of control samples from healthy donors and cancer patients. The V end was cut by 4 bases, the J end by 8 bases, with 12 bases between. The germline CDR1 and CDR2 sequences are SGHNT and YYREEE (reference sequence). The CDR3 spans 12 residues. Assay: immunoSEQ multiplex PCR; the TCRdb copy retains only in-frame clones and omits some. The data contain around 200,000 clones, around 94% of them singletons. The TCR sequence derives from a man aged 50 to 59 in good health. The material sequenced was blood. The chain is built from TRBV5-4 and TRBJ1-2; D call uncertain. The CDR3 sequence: CASSGLTDGYTF. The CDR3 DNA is TGTGCCAGCAGCGGACTGACGGACGGCTACACCTTC.